This TCR beta chain appears in the sequencing data of a study of blood T cell repertoires in COVID-19. Study details: PBMCs, B-cell-depleted T cells, or T cells provided the cDNA or gDNA that made up the material.

Germline CDR1 and CDR2: LNHDA and SQIVND (reference sequence). V was shortened by 2 bases and J by 9 bases, with 14 bases between the two germline ends. CDR3 length: 14 residues. Per the study methods: Scientists estimated how many nucleated cells there were by amplifying reference gene primers. Profiled with immunoSEQ multiplex PCR; TCRdb holds only in-frame clones, not every one. That table gives V, J and clone size, and the DNA gave D and trimming. Of fewer than 150,000 clones in the sample, approximately 80% were seen once. This sequence originates from an elderly man with acute or convalescent COVID-19. The chain carries TRBV19 and TRBJ1-5; D possibly corresponds to TRBD1 (6 bases). The source material was peripheral blood. The CDR3 region is CASSITGTRRPQHF. Here the CDR3 DNA reads TGTGCCAGTAGTATAACAGGGACCAGGCGGCCCCAGCATTTT.